A selection of T cell receptor beta chains follows, all from one sample in a study of response to subunit inactivated influenza vaccine. TCRdb ran MiXCR on the RT-PCR reads and lists one entry per CDR3 protein. The sample shows a few hundred thousand distinct CDR3 sequences, 20% to 25% of them seen only once. The source was PBMCs from blood, collected less than 22 months after vaccination. The receptors here all came from a man between 50 and 75 years old who received an inactivated influenza vaccine. Each CDR3 is given with its conserved first and last residue. The D gene is left open where the match is weak. The size of a clone is reported for some rows only, either as once, few or many, or as a class for expanded clones.

abundance | d_gene | j_gene | v_gene | CDR3aa | CDR3nt
many | . | TRBJ1-2 | TRBV5-6 | CASSWGGAGYTF | TGTGCCAGCAGCTGGGGGGGTGCTGGCTACACCTTC
. | TRBD1 | TRBJ1-5 | TRBV29-1 | CSVAGGSNQPQHF | TGCAGCGTTGCAGGGGGTAGCAATCAGCCCCAGCATTTT
. | TRBD1 | TRBJ1-1 | TRBV6-5 | CASSYGTGDTEAFF | TGTGCCAGCAGTTACGGGACAGGAGACACTGAAGCTTTCTTT
. | TRBD1 | TRBJ2-1 | TRBV12-3/TRBV12-4 | CASTNLGQGNNEQFF | TGTGCCAGCACTAATCTCGGACAGGGGAACAATGAGCAGTTCTTC
few | . | TRBJ2-7 | TRBV6-1 | CASSGIGGYSYEQYF | TGTGCCAGCAGTGGTATTGGGGGATACTCCTACGAGCAGTACTTC
. | . | TRBJ2-1 | TRBV7-9 | CASSFKETNEQFF | TGTGCCAGCAGCTTTAAGGAGACCAATGAGCAGTTCTTC
. | . | TRBJ1-4 | TRBV28 | CASSPRVPFRVWEKLFF | TGTGCCAGCAGCCCGAGGGTCCCATTCAGGGTTTGGGAAAAACTGTTTTTT
few | TRBD2 | TRBJ2-3 | TRBV6-5 | CASSYSPGGDTQYF | TGTGCCAGCAGTTACTCACCGGGAGGAGATACGCAGTATTTT
once | . | TRBJ2-1 | TRBV6-5 | CASSYSYGYNEQFF | TGTGCCAGCAGTTACTCGTACGGATACAATGAGCAGTTCTTC
. | TRBD1 | TRBJ2-7 | TRBV12-3/TRBV12-4 | CASKTGGYEQYF | TGTGCCAGCAAAACAGGGGGATACGAGCAGTACTTC
. | . | TRBJ1-5 | TRBV5-1 | CASSLDGQSNQPQHF | TGCGCCAGCAGCTTGGATGGGCAGAGCAATCAGCCCCAGCATTTT
few | TRBD1 | TRBJ1-5 | TRBV27 | CASRESGQDSNQPQHF | TGTGCCAGCAGAGAATCGGGACAGGACAGCAATCAGCCCCAGCATTTT
. | . | TRBJ1-1 | TRBV5-6 | CASSLEVGGLSTEAFF | TGTGCCAGCAGCTTGGAGGTCGGGGGTCTGAGCACTGAAGCTTTCTTT
. | . | TRBJ1-2 | TRBV12-3/TRBV12-4 | CASSPKLLAYGYTF | TGTGCCAGCAGTCCAAAACTTCTAGCCTATGGCTACACCTTC
many | TRBD1 | TRBJ1-2 | TRBV5-1 | CASSLDGPGTGLYTF | TGCGCCAGCAGCTTGGACGGCCCCGGGACAGGCCTTTACACCTTC
. | TRBD1 | TRBJ2-3 | TRBV29-1 | CSVGQGLSTDTQYF | TGCAGCGTGGGACAGGGGCTTTCCACAGATACGCAGTATTTT
. | . | TRBJ1-5 | TRBV20-1 | CSVGRDLNQPQHF | TGCAGTGTAGGACGCGACCTCAATCAGCCCCAGCATTTT
. | . | TRBJ2-7 | TRBV2 | CASLYDSNEQYF | TGTGCCAGCTTATACGACAGCAACGAGCAGTACTTC
. | TRBD1 | TRBJ1-2 | TRBV27 | CASSSHGTGGRGYTF | TGTGCCAGCAGTTCACACGGGACAGGGGGCCGGGGCTACACCTTC
. | . | TRBJ2-3 | TRBV20-1 | CSASILERGSTDTQYF | TGCAGTGCTAGTATACTTGAGAGGGGGAGCACAGATACGCAGTATTTT
few | . | TRBJ1-5 | TRBV9 | CASSSSAGGQPQHF | TGTGCCAGCAGCTCCTCGGCGGGCGGTCAGCCCCAGCATTTT
few | . | TRBJ1-5 | TRBV28 | CASSLGGAFNQPQHF | TGTGCCAGCAGTTTAGGGGGGGCATTCAATCAGCCCCAGCATTTT
. | . | TRBJ2-3 | TRBV20-1 | CSAPAALRGGATQYF | TGCAGTGCCCCAGCGGCTCTCCGAGGGGGGGCTACGCAGTATTTT
. | TRBD1 | TRBJ1-5 | TRBV19 | CASSMGQGLGNQPQHF | TGTGCCAGTAGTATGGGACAGGGCTTGGGCAATCAGCCCCAGCATTTT
. | TRBD2 | TRBJ2-1 | TRBV12-3/TRBV12-4 | CASRIAGTSGDNEQFF | TGTGCCAGCCGAATCGCCGGGACTAGCGGAGACAATGAGCAGTTCTTC
few | . | TRBJ2-7 | TRBV20-1 | CSARGPTSTEQYF | TGCAGTGCTAGAGGCCCAACTAGCACCGAGCAGTACTTC
. | . | TRBJ1-2 | TRBV29-1 | CSVEHSGGYTF | TGCAGCGTTGAACATTCTGGCGGCTACACCTTC
. | TRBD2 | TRBJ2-3 | TRBV7-3 | CASSPLAGLPTDTQYF | TGTGCCAGCAGCCCACTAGCGGGACTGCCCACAGATACGCAGTATTTT
. | . | TRBJ2-7 | TRBV29-1 | CSGADPYEQYF | TGCAGCGGTGCTGACCCCTACGAGCAGTACTTC
few | . | TRBJ1-2 | TRBV9 | CASSGRGDGYTF | TGTGCCAGCAGCGGGAGAGGGGACGGCTACACCTTC
. | TRBD2 | TRBJ2-1 | TRBV3-1 | CASSQVSLAGDNEQFF | TGTGCCAGCAGCCAAGTTTCCCTAGCGGGGGACAATGAGCAGTTCTTC
. | . | TRBJ1-2 | TRBV20-1 | CSARIIEGGYGYTF | TGCAGTGCTAGAATAATAGAAGGAGGCTATGGCTACACCTTC
. | . | TRBJ1-2 | TRBV4-1 | CASSSTQGSDGYTF | TGCGCCAGCAGCTCCACACAGGGTTCTGATGGCTACACCTTC
. | . | TRBJ1-1 | TRBV3-1 | CASSHVNEAFF | TGTGCCAGCAGCCATGTGAATGAAGCTTTCTTT
medium-sized | . | TRBJ1-3 | TRBV7-9 | CASSLTRSGNTIYF | TGTGCCAGCAGCTTAACCAGGTCTGGAAACACCATATATTTT
. | . | TRBJ2-3 | TRBV5-1 | CASSPGQGGDTQYF | TGCGCCAGCAGCCCGGGCCAGGGTGGAGATACGCAGTATTTT
. | TRBD1 | TRBJ1-1 | TRBV5-6 | CASSYGTGGAFF | TGTGCCAGCAGCTACGGGACAGGGGGAGCTTTCTTT
many | . | TRBJ1-1 | TRBV20-1 | CSARWGTRGLSEAFF | TGCAGTGCTAGATGGGGGACCAGAGGGCTCTCTGAAGCTTTCTTT
. | TRBD2 | TRBJ2-7 | TRBV4-3 | CASSQESSGSYEQYF | TGCGCCAGCAGCCAAGAGTCTAGCGGGAGCTACGAGCAGTACTTC
few | . | TRBJ1-1 | TRBV29-1 | CSVDRAAFF | TGCAGCGTTGATAGAGCGGCTTTCTTT
few | . | TRBJ1-4 | TRBV7-2 | CASSGGAGEKLFF | TGTGCCAGCAGCGGAGGAGCTGGTGAAAAACTGTTTTTT
once | . | TRBJ1-5 | TRBV19 | CASSTRTGENQPQHF | TGTGCCAGTAGTACACGGACGGGGGAAAATCAGCCCCAGCATTTT
. | TRBD1 | TRBJ2-7 | TRBV28 | CASSLVGQGHYEQYF | TGTGCCAGCAGTTTAGTGGGACAGGGTCACTACGAGCAGTACTTC
. | . | TRBJ2-2 | TRBV7-6 | CASSLAGRGTGELFF | TGTGCCAGCAGCTTAGCGGGCAGGGGCACCGGGGAGCTGTTTTTT
. | TRBD2 | TRBJ2-7 | TRBV20-1 | CSASSLADPYEQYF | TGCAGTGCTAGCTCCCTAGCGGATCCCTACGAGCAGTACTTC
many | TRBD1 | TRBJ1-1 | TRBV5-1 | CASSSEKGQTNTEAFF | TGCGCCAGCAGCTCCGAGAAGGGACAGACGAACACTGAAGCTTTCTTT